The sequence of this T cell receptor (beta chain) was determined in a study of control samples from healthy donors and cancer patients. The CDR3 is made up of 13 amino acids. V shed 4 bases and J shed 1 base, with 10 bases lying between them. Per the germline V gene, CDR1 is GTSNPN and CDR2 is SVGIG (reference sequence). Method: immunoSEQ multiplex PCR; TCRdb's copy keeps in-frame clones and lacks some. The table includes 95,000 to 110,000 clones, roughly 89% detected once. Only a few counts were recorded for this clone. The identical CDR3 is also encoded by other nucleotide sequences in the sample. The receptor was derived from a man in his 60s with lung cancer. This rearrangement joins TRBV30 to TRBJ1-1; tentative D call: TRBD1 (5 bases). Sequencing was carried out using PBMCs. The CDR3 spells CAWKGAGNTEAFF. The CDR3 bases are TGTGCCTGGAAAGGGGCGGGGAACACTGAAGCTTTCTTT.